This T cell receptor beta chain was documented in a study of CD8+ T cells in alopecia areata (dated by TCRdb to between 2018 and 2020). Some background on the complete study: High-throughput TCRbeta sequencing was used to examine T cell clonal expansion in alopecia areata in both the C3H/HeJ mouse model and human patients. Human TCRbeta sequencing covered scalp tissue and sorted CD4+ and CD8+ peripheral blood T cells from patchy and totalis/universalis alopecia areata patients and healthy controls. Scalp clonality was compared among normal scalp (n=4), patchy alopecia areata scalp (n=8), and alopecia totalis/universalis scalp (n=8). The RNA source kit depended on sample type: the PAXgene miRNA kit for fixed scalp, the miRNeasy kit for PBMCs, and the RNeasy kit for mouse skin. TCRbeta CDR3 regions were amplified by immunoSEQ multiplex PCR with 35 Vbeta forward and 13 Jbeta reverse primers.

The library was made by the immunoSEQ multiplex PCR assay. For TCR sequencing, RNA was extracted from every sample and reverse transcribed into cDNA to serve as template. First-strand cDNA was synthesized with SuperScript III using a 2:1 mix of oligo-dT and random hexamers. A synthetic immune receptor repertoire was used to gauge amplification bias, and whatever bias remained was removed computationally. The study's own analysis went as follows. Raw reads were preprocessed for error removal, and CDR3 was defined according to IMGT conventions as running from the conserved cysteine to phenylalanine. Clonality was computed by normalizing Shannon entropy by log2 of the number of productive unique TCRs and subtracting the result from 1. Whether each scalp clone was CD4 or CD8 was inferred by checking scalp TCRbeta sequences against the CD4 and CD8 repertoires from sorted blood. TCRdb's version of the immuneACCESS table is confined to in-frame rearrangements and falls short of the full clone set. An unresolved V gene accounts for under half of the shortfall where checked; the remainder is of unknown origin. That table supplies the V and J calls and clone size; D and trimming were determined from the DNA. This sample lists fewer than 110,000 clones; approximately 60% were detected once. 8.5% to 10% of the sample goes to the ten largest clones.

After PBMCs were isolated by density centrifugation and stained for CD3, CD4 and CD8, a FACSAria was used to sort CD4+ and CD8+ T cells. Scalp biopsies and blood samples were obtained from unaffected controls. On the study overall, not on this receptor specifically: Compared with mice, TCR sequences shared between patients were less clear, possibly partly because of HLA diversity across the patient population. Lesional scalp, especially in alopecia totalis/universalis, showed higher clonality and more expanded CD8+ clones than normal scalp, suggesting antigenic drive. Unlike mouse skin, which is dominated by gammadelta T cells, normal human skin has resident alphabeta T cells that are also sequenced, and this complicates analysis of the scalp TCR repertoire.

The CDR3, cysteine through phenylalanine, is 17 amino acids long. Only CDR3 DNA remains: 51 bases, in frame from the first base. V and J are trimmed by 4 bases and 4 bases, and the gene matches miss 12 bases of the junction. Reading the germline V gene gives CDR1 SGHRS and CDR2 YFSETQ. Turning to this clone: The antigen it binds to is not known. The sample holds no much larger clone one base away, and base qualities are not on file.

This TCR derives from a human donor in good health. The chain is encoded by TRBV5-1 joined to TRBJ2-5, and 11 junctional nucleotides match TRBD2. The sample comprised CD4+ T cells sorted from blood. Read as DNA, the sequence is TGCGCCAGCAGCGCCCTACCCACTAGCGGGGGAGCAGAGACCCAGTACTTC. The encoded protein is CASSALPTSGGAETQYF.